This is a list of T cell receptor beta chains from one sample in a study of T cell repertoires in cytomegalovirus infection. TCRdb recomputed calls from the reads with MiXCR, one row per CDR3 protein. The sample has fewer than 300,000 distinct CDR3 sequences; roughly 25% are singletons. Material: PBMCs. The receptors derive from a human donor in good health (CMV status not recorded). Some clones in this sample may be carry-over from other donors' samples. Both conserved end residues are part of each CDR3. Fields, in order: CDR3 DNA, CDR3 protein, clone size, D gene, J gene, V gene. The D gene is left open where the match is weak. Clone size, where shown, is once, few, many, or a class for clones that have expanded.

TGTGCCAGCAGTGGGGCTCAGGAGAACACTGAAGCTTTCTTT	CASSGAQENTEAFF	NA	NA	TRBJ1-1	TRBV25-1
TGTGCCAGCAGCCGGGGACCCTCCCAAGAGACCCAGTACTTC	CASSRGPSQETQYF	NA	NA	TRBJ2-5	TRBV12-3/TRBV12-4
TGTGCCATCAGTGCTACTTCGGGGACAGGGAAACAGCCCCAGCATTTT	CAISATSGTGKQPQHF	NA	TRBD1	TRBJ1-5	TRBV10-3
TGTGCCACCAGCAGAGGCTCAGAGCCCTACGAGCAGTACTTC	CATSRGSEPYEQYF	many	NA	TRBJ2-7	TRBV15
TGTGCCAGCAGCTTCAGACTAGCGAGCCAAGAGACCCAGTACTTC	CASSFRLASQETQYF	NA	TRBD2	TRBJ2-5	TRBV7-9
TGTGCCACCAGCAGAGAAACCGTCTCCTACGAGCAGTACTTC	CATSRETVSYEQYF	NA	NA	TRBJ2-7	TRBV15
TGTGCCAGCAGCTTGGAGGCGGGGGCCGGCGGAGAGACCCAGTACTTC	CASSLEAGAGGETQYF	NA	NA	TRBJ2-5	TRBV5-3
TGCAGTGCTCCCAAGGAGGGCTCCTACGAGCAGTACTTC	CSAPKEGSYEQYF	NA	NA	TRBJ2-7	TRBV20-1
TGTGCCAGCAGCCAAGATTTAAATAGCAATCAGCCCCAGCATTTT	CASSQDLNSNQPQHF	NA	NA	TRBJ1-5	TRBV4-2
TGTGCCAGCAGGAAGGGACTAGCGGGAAGAACAGATACGCAGTATTTT	CASRKGLAGRTDTQYF	NA	TRBD2	TRBJ2-3	TRBV6-1